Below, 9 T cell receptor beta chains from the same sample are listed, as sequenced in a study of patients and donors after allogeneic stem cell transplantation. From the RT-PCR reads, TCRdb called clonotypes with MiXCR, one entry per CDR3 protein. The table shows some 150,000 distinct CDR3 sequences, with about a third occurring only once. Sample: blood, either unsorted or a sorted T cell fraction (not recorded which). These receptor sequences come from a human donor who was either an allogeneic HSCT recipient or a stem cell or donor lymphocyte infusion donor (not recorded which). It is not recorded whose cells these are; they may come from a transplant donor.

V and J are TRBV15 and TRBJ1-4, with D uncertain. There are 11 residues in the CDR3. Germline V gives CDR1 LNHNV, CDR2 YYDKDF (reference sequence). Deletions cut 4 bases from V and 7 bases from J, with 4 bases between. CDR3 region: CATSTSEKLFF. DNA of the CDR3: TGTGCCACCAGCACCAGTGAAAAACTGTTTTTT.

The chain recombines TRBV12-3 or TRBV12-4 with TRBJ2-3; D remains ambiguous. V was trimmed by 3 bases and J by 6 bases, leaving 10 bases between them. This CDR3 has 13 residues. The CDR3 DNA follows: TGTGCCAGCAGTTTTGTTACAACGGATACGCAGTATTTT. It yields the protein CASSFVTTDTQYF.

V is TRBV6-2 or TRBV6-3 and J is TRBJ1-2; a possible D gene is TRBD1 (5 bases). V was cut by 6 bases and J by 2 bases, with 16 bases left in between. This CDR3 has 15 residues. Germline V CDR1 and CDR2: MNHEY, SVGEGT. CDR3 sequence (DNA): TGTGCCAGCAGGCCCTCGGGGCAGGGAAACTATGGCTACACCTTC. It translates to CASRPSGQGNYGYTF.

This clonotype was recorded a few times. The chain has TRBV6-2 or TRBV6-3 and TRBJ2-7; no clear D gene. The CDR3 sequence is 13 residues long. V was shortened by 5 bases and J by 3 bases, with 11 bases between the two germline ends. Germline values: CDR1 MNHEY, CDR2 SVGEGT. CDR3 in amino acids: CASSPLIYYEQYF. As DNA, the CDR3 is TGTGCCAGCAGTCCCTTGATCTACTACGAGCAGTACTTC.

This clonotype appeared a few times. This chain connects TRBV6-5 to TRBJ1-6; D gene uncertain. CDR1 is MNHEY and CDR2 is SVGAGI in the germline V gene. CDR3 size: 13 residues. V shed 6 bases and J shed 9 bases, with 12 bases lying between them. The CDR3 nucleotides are TGTGCCAGCAGCGGGAACTCACTTTCACCCCTCCACTTT. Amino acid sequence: CASSGNSLSPLHF.

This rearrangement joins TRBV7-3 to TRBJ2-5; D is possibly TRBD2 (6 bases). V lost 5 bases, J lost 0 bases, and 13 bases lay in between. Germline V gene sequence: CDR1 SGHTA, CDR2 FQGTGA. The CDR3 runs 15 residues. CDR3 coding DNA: TGTGCCAGCAGCCCTCTCGGAGGGTACCAAGAGACCCAGTACTTC. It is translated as CASSPLGGYQETQYF. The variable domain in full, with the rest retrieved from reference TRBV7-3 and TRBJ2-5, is GAGVSQTPSNKVTEKGKYVELRCDPISGHTALYWYRQSLGQGPEFLIYFQGTGAADDSGLPNDRFFAVRPEGSVSTLKIQRTERGDSAVYLCASSPLGGYQETQYFGPGTRLLVL.

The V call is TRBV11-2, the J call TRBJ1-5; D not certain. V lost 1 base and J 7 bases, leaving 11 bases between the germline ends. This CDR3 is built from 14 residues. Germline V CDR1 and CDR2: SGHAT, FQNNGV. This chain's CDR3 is CASSLGRVGQPQHF. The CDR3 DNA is TGTGCCAGCAGCTTAGGACGGGTCGGCCAGCCCCAGCATTTT.

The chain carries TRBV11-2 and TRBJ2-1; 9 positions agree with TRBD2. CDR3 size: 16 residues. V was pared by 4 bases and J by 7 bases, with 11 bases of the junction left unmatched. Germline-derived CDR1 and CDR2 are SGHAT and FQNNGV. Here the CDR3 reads CASSSTLAGGLNEQFF. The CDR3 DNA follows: TGTGCCAGCAGCTCTACTTTGGCGGGGGGGCTGAATGAGCAGTTCTTC.

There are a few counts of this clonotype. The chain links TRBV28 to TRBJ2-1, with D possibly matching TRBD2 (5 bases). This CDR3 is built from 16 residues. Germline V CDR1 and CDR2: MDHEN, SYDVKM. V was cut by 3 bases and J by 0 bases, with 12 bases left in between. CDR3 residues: CASSFGLSPSYNEQFF. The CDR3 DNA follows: TGTGCCAGCAGTTTTGGACTTTCCCCCTCCTACAATGAGCAGTTCTTC. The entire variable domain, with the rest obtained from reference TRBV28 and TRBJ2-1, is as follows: DVKVTQSSRYLVKRTGEKVFLECVQDMDHENMFWYRQDPGLGLRLIYFSYDVKMKEKGDIPEGYSVSREKKERFSLILESASTNQTSMYLCASSFGLSPSYNEQFFGPGTRLTVL.